The present T cell receptor beta chain was sequenced within a study of blood T cell repertoires in COVID-19. Study-wide background: The analysed material was cDNA or gDNA that came from T cells, B-cell-depleted T cells, or PBMCs.

Participant-given clinical history determined each cohort assignment. V was clipped by 2 bases and J by 7 bases; unmatched bases: 7. Germline V gene data show CDR1 as KGHSH and CDR2 as LQKENI. The CDR3 consists of 15 residues. Only in-frame clones appear in the TCRdb table, and some are missing; sequencing was by immunoSEQ multiplex PCR. The sample has a few hundred thousand clones; roughly nine tenths are singletons. Sequences were obtained from PBMCs or T cells enriched from blood (not recorded which). This TCR derives from a man aged 25-40 years who had recovered from COVID-19. J is TRBJ1-4 and V is TRBV18, with 7 bases fitting TRBD1. The CDR3 spells CASSPTGQDGEKLFF. The CDR3 region has the DNA TGTGCCAGCTCACCAACTGGACAGGACGGTGAAAAACTGTTTTTT.